This paragraph reports one T cell receptor (beta chain). This record belongs to a study of technical replicates of blood from a handful of donors. The assay was immunoSEQ multiplex PCR, and TCRdb's table has in-frame clones only and misses some. The sample contains nearly 70,000 clones, about 91% of which appear only once. This CDR3 has 16 residues. Germline CDR1 reads SGHRS; CDR2 reads YFSETQ. Trimming stripped 1 base from V and 6 bases from J, with 14 bases between. Sequencing was carried out using T cells isolated from PBMCs. This TCR was sampled from a human donor in good health. The chain recombines TRBV5-1 with TRBJ2-6, with a possible D match to TRBD1 (6 bases). This CDR3 is CASSLNGGMVANVLTF. Written as DNA, the CDR3 is TGCGCCAGCAGCTTGAATGGGGGCATGGTGGCCAACGTCCTGACTTTC.